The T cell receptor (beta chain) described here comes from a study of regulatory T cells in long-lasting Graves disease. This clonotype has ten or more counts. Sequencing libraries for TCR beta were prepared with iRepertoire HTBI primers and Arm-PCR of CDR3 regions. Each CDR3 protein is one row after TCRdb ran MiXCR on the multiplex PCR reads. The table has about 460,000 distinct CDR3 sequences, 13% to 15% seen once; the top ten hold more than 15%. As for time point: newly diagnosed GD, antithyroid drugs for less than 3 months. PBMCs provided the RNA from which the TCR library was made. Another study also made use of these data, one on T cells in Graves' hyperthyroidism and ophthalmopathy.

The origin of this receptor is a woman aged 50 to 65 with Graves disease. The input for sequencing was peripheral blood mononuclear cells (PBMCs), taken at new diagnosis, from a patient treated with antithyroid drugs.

CDR3 sequence reads: CASSDHTGSGYTF. The CDR3 region has the DNA TGTGCCAGCAGCGATCACACAGGGAGCGGCTACACCTTC. The chain joins TRBV7-8 to TRBJ1-2, with D maybe TRBD1 (6 bases). The ends were cut back, 5 bases at V and 8 bases at J, with 15 bases in the middle. Germline CDR1 is SGHVS and CDR2 is FQNEAQ. The CDR3 loop spans 13 amino acids.